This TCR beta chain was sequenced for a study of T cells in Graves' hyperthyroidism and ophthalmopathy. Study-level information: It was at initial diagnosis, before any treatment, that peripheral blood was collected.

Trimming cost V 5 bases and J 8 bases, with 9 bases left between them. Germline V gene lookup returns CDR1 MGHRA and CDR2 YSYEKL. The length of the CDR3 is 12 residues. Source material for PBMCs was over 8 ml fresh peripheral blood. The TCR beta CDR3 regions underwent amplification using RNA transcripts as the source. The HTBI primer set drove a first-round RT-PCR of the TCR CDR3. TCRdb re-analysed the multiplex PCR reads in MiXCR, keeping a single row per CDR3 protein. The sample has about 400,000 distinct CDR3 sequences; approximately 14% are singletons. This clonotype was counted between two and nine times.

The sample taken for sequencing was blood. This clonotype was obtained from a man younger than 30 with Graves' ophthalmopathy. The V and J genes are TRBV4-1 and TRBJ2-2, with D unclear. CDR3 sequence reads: CASSGMGGELFF. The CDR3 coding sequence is TGCGCCAGCAGCGGGATGGGAGGGGAGCTGTTTTTT.